These 30 T cell receptor beta chains originate from one sample sequenced in a study of T cell changes during pregnancy in multiple sclerosis. Clones were read by immunoSEQ multiplex PCR, and TCRdb kept only the in-frame ones, dropping some. The sample holds roughly 80,000 clones, approximately 92% seen once. Sequenced material: peripheral blood, taken in the first trimester of pregnancy. The receptors were sampled from a female donor with multiple sclerosis, enrolled in a pregnancy study.

J is TRBJ2-7 and V is TRBV13; maybe TRBD2 (6 bases). Trimming pared 6 bases from V and 5 bases from J, leaving 14 bases between. Germline-derived CDR1 and CDR2 are PRHDT and FYEKMQ (reference sequence). This CDR3 contains 13 residues. The CDR3 DNA is TGTGCCAGCAGTGGGGTGTCTAGCGACGAGCAGTACTTC. It codes for CASSGVSSDEQYF.

This chain links TRBV4-1 with TRBJ2-1; no definite D call. CDR3 length equals 15 residues. The ends were cut back, 1 base at V and 6 bases at J, with 13 bases in the middle. CDR1 is MGHRA and CDR2 is YSYEKL in the germline V gene. For the CDR3, the DNA is TGCGCCAGCAGCCAAGGGGCACCCCTGGGCAATGAGCAGTTCTTC. It is translated as CASSQGAPLGNEQFF.

The chain recombines TRBV18 with TRBJ2-7, with 7 bases that match TRBD2. Germline trimming cut 3 bases from V and 1 base from J; bases unmatched to any gene: 3. The length of the CDR3 is 14 residues. Germline V gene lookup returns CDR1 KGHSH and CDR2 LQKENI. The CDR3 sequence: CASSPQGLSYEQYF. CDR3 bases: TGTGCCAGCTCACCCCAGGGACTATCCTACGAGCAGTACTTC.

The chain has TRBV6-6 and TRBJ2-7, with D maybe TRBD1 (6 bases). The CDR3 extends over 14 amino acids. V was trimmed by 0 bases and J by 4 bases, leaving 10 bases between them. In germline, CDR1 is MNHNY, CDR2 SVGAGI (reference sequence). The CDR3 sequence: CASSYSRGGYEQYF. For the CDR3, the DNA is TGTGCCAGCAGTTACTCTCGAGGGGGATACGAGCAGTACTTC.

The chain carries TRBV19 and TRBJ2-1, with 8 bases matching TRBD1. CDR1 is LNHDA, CDR2 SQIVND, per germline (reference sequence). The length of the CDR3 is 13 residues. V shed 0 bases, J shed 12 bases, and the junction held 4 bases outside the gene matches. CDR3 amino acids: CASSIDPTGVQFF. CDR3 nucleotides: TGTGCCAGTAGTATAGACCCGACAGGGGTGCAGTTCTTC.

This clone was picked up a small number of times. CDR3 DNA: TGTGCCAGCAGTTTCGGGACAGGGGATCAGCCCCAGCATTTT. Encoded protein: CASSFGTGDQPQHF. The chain carries TRBV6-6 and TRBJ1-5, with 10 nucleotides matching TRBD1. Germline V gene data show CDR1 as MNHNY and CDR2 as SVGAGI (reference sequence). The CDR3 has 14 residues. The V and J ends lost 4 bases and 5 bases, in that order; junction bases with no gene match: 2.

This chain connects TRBV29-1 to TRBJ1-2; TRBD1 aligns across 9 bases. The CDR3 length is 12 residues. After removal of 7 bases from V and 8 bases from J, the junction contained 8 bases not matched to a gene. Germline assignment: CDR1 SQVTM and CDR2 ANQGSEA. CDR3 loop: CSAADRGGGYTF. Here the CDR3 DNA reads TGCAGCGCCGCGGACAGGGGAGGCGGCTACACCTTC.

The CDR3 DNA follows: TGTGCCAGCAGCCAGGGACTAGCGGCGGAGACCCAGTACTTC. This translates into CASSQGLAAETQYF. The chain carries TRBV7-2 and TRBJ2-5; 11 bases match TRBD2. The CDR3 extends over 14 amino acids. Germline trimming cut 5 bases from V and 5 bases from J; bases unmatched to any gene: 4. Germline V gene data show CDR1 as SGHTA and CDR2 as FQGNSA.

The chain couples TRBV7-3 to TRBJ1-1; 7 bases match TRBD1. This CDR3 spans 17 amino acids. The germline V gene has CDR1 SGHTA and CDR2 FQGTGA. With 0 bases clipped from V and 4 bases from J, the junction kept 11 bases outside the gene matches. CDR3 sequence reads: CASSLTGAGGVGTEAFF. In nucleotides, the CDR3 is TGTGCCAGCAGCTTAACTGGTGCAGGGGGAGTGGGCACTGAAGCTTTCTTT. The full variable domain, its missing parts supplied by reference TRBV7-3 and TRBJ1-1, is GAGVSQTPSNKVTEKGKYVELRCDPISGHTALYWYRQSLGQGPEFLIYFQGTGAADDSGLPNDRFFAVRPEGSVSTLKIQRTERGDSAVYLCASSLTGAGGVGTEAFFGQGTRLTVV.

The chain combines TRBV7-8 with TRBJ1-1; no firm D call. This CDR3 is built from 13 residues. Trimming removed 8 bases at V and 1 base at J, with 11 bases between. From germline, CDR1 is SGHVS and CDR2 FQNEAQ. DNA for the CDR3: TGTGCCAGCCTCCGGCAGGAGAACACTGAAGCTTTCTTT. Protein: CASLRQENTEAFF.

The genes are TRBV7-2 and TRBJ2-1; 7 nucleotides line up with TRBD1. J lost 12 bases, V lost 3 bases, and 8 bases had no gene match. Looked up from germline, CDR1 is SGHTA and CDR2 is FQGNSA. The CDR3 has 13 amino acids. CDR3 sequence reads: CASSFDLTGWQFF. The CDR3 nucleotides read TGTGCCAGCAGCTTTGACCTGACAGGGTGGCAGTTCTTC.

CDR3 coding DNA: TGCGCCAGCAGCCAAGAGGTCGGGGATACGCAGTATTTT. Translated, it gives CASSQEVGDTQYF. This chain links TRBV4-1 with TRBJ2-3; no definite D call. There are 13 residues in the CDR3. V gave up 0 bases and J gave up 6 bases, with 7 bases separating them. Germline CDR1 MGHRA, CDR2 YSYEKL.

V is TRBV9 and J is TRBJ1-3; weak D call: TRBD1 (5 bases). Germline assignment: CDR1 SGDLS and CDR2 YYNGEE. V was cut by 3 bases and J by 1 base, with 8 bases left in between. This CDR3 is 14 amino acids long. In DNA form, the CDR3 reads TGTGCCAGCAGCGAAGGGGCATCTGGAAACACCATATATTTT. This codes for CASSEGASGNTIYF.

This chain uses TRBV6-6 with TRBJ2-7; 9 positions agree with TRBD2. J gave up 0 bases and V 9 bases, and 9 bases lay outside the gene matches. Germline V gene lookup returns CDR1 MNHNY and CDR2 SVGAGI (reference sequence). This CDR3 contains 15 residues. The CDR3 here is CASVSGGGSSYEQYF. CDR3 sequence (DNA): TGTGCCAGTGTTAGCGGGGGAGGCAGCTCCTACGAGCAGTACTTC.

The chain has TRBV21-1 and TRBJ2-7; the D call of TRBD2 is as the table states it, not checked on the DNA. TRBV21-1 has pseudogene status. This CDR3 is built from 14 residues. CDR3 protein: CASRILAGGYEQYF. CDR3 in DNA: TGTGCCAGCAGGATCCTAGCGGGAGGCTACGAGCAGTACTTC.

This clone has just a few counts. V usage is TRBV5-4 and J usage is TRBJ2-2; D uncertain. Looked up from germline, CDR1 is SGHNT and CDR2 is YYREEE (reference sequence). V lost 0 bases to trimming and J lost 6 bases, with 6 bases between them. The CDR3 contains 13 residues. The CDR3 DNA follows: TGTGCCAGCAGCTTGGCCTCGGCCGGGGAGCTGTTTTTT. Its protein product is CASSLASAGELFF.

The chain recombines TRBV11-2 with TRBJ1-4; 8 positions match TRBD1. This CDR3 spans 15 amino acids. Looked up from germline, CDR1 is SGHAT and CDR2 is FQNNGV. V was pared by 0 bases and J by 7 bases, with 4 bases of the junction left unmatched. CDR3 sequence reads: CASSLEAGGIEKLFF. The CDR3 DNA is TGTGCCAGCAGCTTAGAGGCAGGGGGCATTGAAAAACTGTTTTTT.

This chain connects TRBV27 to TRBJ1-1; no definite D call. This CDR3 is built from 14 residues. Trimming shortened V by 2 bases and J by 2 bases, and 9 bases separated the two germline ends. Germline assignment: CDR1 MNHEY and CDR2 SMNVEV (reference sequence). The CDR3 protein is CASSLRERNTEAFF. Written as DNA, the CDR3 is TGTGCCAGCAGTTTAAGGGAGAGAAACACTGAAGCTTTCTTT.

J is TRBJ1-1 and V is TRBV18, with D tentatively TRBD1 (6 bases). The CDR3 runs 13 residues. Trimming cost V 6 bases and J 1 base, with 9 bases left between them. Germline CDR1 KGHSH, CDR2 LQKENI. The CDR3 nucleotides are TGTGCCAGCTCTGCGGACAGGAACACTGAAGCTTTCTTT. Amino acid sequence: CASSADRNTEAFF.

The chain joins TRBV9 to TRBJ2-2, with 7 bases matching TRBD2. Unmatched junction bases numbered 9, after V lost 3 bases and J lost 7 bases. The CDR3 runs 15 residues. The germline V gene has CDR1 SGDLS and CDR2 YYNGEE. CDR3 protein: CASSATSPLSGELFF. In DNA, the CDR3 is TGTGCCAGCAGCGCGACTAGCCCTTTGAGCGGGGAGCTGTTTTTT.

This clone was seen only a few times. V usage is TRBV6-4 and J usage is TRBJ1-1; D ambiguous. V lost 6 bases to trimming and J lost 4 bases, with 9 bases between them. The CDR3 sequence is 12 residues long. The germline CDR1 and CDR2 sequences are MRHNA and SNTAGT. The DNA of the CDR3 is TGTGCCAGCAGGCAACGGGTCACTGAAGCTTTCTTT. Translating it yields CASRQRVTEAFF.

The rearrangement links TRBV7-9 to TRBJ2-2; TRBD2 is a possible D gene (5 bases). Trimming removed 7 bases from V and 7 bases from J, with 19 bases in between. The germline V gene has CDR1 SEHNR and CDR2 FQNEAQ (reference sequence). This CDR3 is built from 15 residues. CDR3 nucleotides: TGTGCCAGCACCCCCACCCCCCTAGGGAGCGGGGAGCTGTTTTTT. This gives the protein CASTPTPLGSGELFF.

This clone was observed once. The rearrangement links TRBV18 to TRBJ1-1, with TRBD1 as a possible D gene (5 bases). Germline-derived CDR1 and CDR2 are KGHSH and LQKENI. Trimming took off 2 bases at V and 2 bases at J, with 6 bases between the two ends. The CDR3 is 13 residues long. The CDR3, as DNA: TGTGCCAGCTCACCAGGGACTAACACTGAAGCTTTCTTT. It codes for CASSPGTNTEAFF.

This chain joins TRBV7-2 and TRBJ1-2, with TRBD1 identical over 9 bases. After removal of 1 base from V and 3 bases from J, the junction contained 3 bases not matched to a gene. The CDR3 runs 15 residues. Germline CDR1 and CDR2: SGHTA and FQGNSA. The CDR3 DNA reads as TGTGCCAGCAGCTTAGTTACAGGGGGCCACTATGGCTACACCTTC. Translated, it gives CASSLVTGGHYGYTF.

The chain has TRBV5-8 and TRBJ2-3, with TRBD2 as a possible D gene (5 bases). The CDR3 runs to 15 residues. Trimming took off 4 bases at V and 2 bases at J, with 14 bases between the two ends. Germline CDR1 SGHTS, CDR2 YDEGEE. Written as DNA, the CDR3 is TGTGCCAGCAGCCTATTGAAGCGGCACACAGATACGCAGTATTTT. Protein sequence: CASSLLKRHTDTQYF.

The rearrangement joins TRBV19 to TRBJ2-7; 10 nucleotides match TRBD1. The germline gives CDR1 LNHDA, CDR2 SQIVND (reference sequence). The V and J ends lost 1 base and 5 bases, in that order; junction bases with no gene match: 5. This CDR3 is built from 15 residues. The CDR3 loop reads CASSIGWDRGHEQYF. In DNA, the CDR3 is TGTGCCAGTAGTATAGGCTGGGACAGGGGCCACGAGCAGTACTTC.

V and J are TRBV4-3 and TRBJ2-7; TRBD1 is a possible D gene (5 bases). The V end lost 2 bases, the J end lost 3 bases, and 8 bases lay between the germline ends. The CDR3 sequence is 13 residues long. Germline CDR1 and CDR2: LGHNA and YSLEER. For the CDR3, the DNA is TGCGCCAGCAGCCAATTCAGGGACTACGAGCAGTACTTC. As protein: CASSQFRDYEQYF.

The J gene is TRBJ1-1, the V gene TRBV9, with 8 bases that match TRBD1. Germline assignment: CDR1 SGDLS and CDR2 YYNGEE. The CDR3 is 15 amino acids. The V gene end was trimmed by 0 bases and the J gene end by 6 bases; junction bases not matched to a gene: 7. CDR3 sequence: CASSVVPGGKAEAFF. The CDR3 DNA reads as TGTGCCAGCAGCGTAGTCCCAGGGGGCAAGGCTGAAGCTTTCTTT.

J is TRBJ2-1 and V is TRBV4-3, with D possibly matching TRBD2 (7 bases). The V and J ends lost 5 bases and 4 bases respectively, with 9 bases between them. The V gene's germline CDR1 is LGHNA and CDR2 YSLEER. CDR3 length equals 13 residues. DNA for the CDR3: TGCGCCAGCAGCGGGGGGGCTTACAATGAGCAGTTCTTC. Protein product: CASSGGAYNEQFF.

This clone was detected only a few times. The chain links TRBV7-9 to TRBJ2-7; 11 bases match TRBD2. Germline CDR1 is SEHNR and CDR2 is FQNEAQ (reference sequence). This CDR3 contains 16 residues. Germline trimming cut 1 base from V and 3 bases from J; bases unmatched to any gene: 5. Here the CDR3 reads CASSLVSGRVGYEQYF. The DNA for the CDR3 is TGTGCCAGCAGCTTAGTTAGCGGGAGGGTCGGCTACGAGCAGTACTTC.